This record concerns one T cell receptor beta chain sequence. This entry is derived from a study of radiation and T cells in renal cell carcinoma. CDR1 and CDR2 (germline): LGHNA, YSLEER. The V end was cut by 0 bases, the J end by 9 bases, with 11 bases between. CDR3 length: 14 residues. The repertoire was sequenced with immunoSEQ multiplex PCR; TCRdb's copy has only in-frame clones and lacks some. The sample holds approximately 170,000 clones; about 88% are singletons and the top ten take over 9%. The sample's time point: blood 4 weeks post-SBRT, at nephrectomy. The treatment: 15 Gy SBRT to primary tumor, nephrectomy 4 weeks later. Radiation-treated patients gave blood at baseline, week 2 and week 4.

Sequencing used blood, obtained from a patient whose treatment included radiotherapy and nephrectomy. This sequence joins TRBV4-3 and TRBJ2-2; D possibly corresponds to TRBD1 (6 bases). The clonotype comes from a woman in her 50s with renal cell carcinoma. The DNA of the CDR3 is TGCGCCAGCAGCCAAGATACAGGGATGAGGGAGCTGTTTTTT. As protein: CASSQDTGMRELFF.